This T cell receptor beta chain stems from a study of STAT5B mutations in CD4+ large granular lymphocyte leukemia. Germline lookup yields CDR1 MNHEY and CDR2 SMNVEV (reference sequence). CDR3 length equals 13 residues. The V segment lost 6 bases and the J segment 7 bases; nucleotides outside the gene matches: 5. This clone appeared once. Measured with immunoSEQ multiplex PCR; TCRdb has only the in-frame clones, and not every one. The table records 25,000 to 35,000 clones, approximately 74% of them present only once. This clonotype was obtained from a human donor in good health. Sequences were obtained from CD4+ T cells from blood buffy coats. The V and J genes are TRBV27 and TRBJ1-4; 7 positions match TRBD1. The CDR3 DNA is TGTGCCAGCAGGCAGACAGGGACTGAAAAACTGTTTTTT. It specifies CASRQTGTEKLFF.